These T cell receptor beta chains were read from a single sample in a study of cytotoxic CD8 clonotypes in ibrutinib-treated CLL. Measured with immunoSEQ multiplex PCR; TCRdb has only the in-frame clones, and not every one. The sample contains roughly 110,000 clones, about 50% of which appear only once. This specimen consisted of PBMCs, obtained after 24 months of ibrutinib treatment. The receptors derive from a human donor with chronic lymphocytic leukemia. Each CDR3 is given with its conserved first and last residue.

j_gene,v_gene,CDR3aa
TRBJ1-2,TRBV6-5,CASSYDRGYGYTF
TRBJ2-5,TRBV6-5,CASSTRETQYF
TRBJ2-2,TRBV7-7,CASSLDQGNTGELFF
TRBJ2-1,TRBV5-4,CASSLKTGWNEQFF
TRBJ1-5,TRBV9,CASTLGGRARGLYQPQHF
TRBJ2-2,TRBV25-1,CASSEGVNTGELFF
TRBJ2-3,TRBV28,CASSKLRPSGPDTQYF
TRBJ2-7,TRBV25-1,CASSQTGQGKNNEQYF
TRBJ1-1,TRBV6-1,CASLLGGADTEAFF
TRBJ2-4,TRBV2,CASRGLAGENIQYF
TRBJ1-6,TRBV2,CASKTHGDSPLHF
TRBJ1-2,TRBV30,CAWRETGINYGYTF
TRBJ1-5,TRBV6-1,CASSATGGGYQPQHF
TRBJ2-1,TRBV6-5,CASSYQGNPYNEQFF
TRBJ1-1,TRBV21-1,CASSILLTDHTEAFF
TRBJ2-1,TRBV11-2,CASSPRNEQFF
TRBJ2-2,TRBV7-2,CASSLKARDTGELFF
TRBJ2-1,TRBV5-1,CASKLAGGNEQFF
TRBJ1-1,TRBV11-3,CASSQRGDTEAFF
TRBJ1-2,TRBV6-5,CASRMGQGGYTF
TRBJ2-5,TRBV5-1,CASSLVQAQETQYF
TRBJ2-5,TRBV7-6,CASSFSGLQETQYF
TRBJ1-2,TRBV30,CAFLDRGDGYTF
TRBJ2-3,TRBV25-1,CASSDGARLTDTQYF
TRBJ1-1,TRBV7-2,CASSLGVGVEAFF
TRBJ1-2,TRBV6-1,CASSASPGKDYGYTF
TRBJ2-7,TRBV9,CASSPGSEYEQYF
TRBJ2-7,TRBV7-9,CASSIAGQAYEQYF
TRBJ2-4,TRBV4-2,CASSQDRGAGALKNIQYF
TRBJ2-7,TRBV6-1,CASSDAAAARYEQYF
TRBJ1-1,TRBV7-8,CASSLKGKDEAFF
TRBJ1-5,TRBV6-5,CASSPDRDQPQHF
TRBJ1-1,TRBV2,CASSVLGTNTEAFF
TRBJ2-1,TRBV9,CASSVVPEDGEQFF
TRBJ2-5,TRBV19,CASSPGETQYF
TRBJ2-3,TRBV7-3,CASSWTGVTDTQYF
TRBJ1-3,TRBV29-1,CSVGDRVDGNTIYF
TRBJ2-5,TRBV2,CASRLVAGETQYF
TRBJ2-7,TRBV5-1,CASSLPTGNSYEQYF
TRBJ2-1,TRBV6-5,CASSPPGTGGVGQFF
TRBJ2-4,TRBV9,CASSLQGARENIQYF
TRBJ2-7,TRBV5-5,CASTPTATNSYEQYF
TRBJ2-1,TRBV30,CAWTEGGQGNNEQFF
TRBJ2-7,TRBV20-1,CSPRQGNEQYF
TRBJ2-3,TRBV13,CASSLGSDTQYF
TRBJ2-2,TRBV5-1,CASSSRGAGELFF
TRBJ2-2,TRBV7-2,CASSLDRAGPGELFF
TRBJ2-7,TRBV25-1,CASSGLTYEQYF
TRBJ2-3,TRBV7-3,CASSLTPGTSGGTDTQYF
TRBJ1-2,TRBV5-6,CASSLVEFYGYTF
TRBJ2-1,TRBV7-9,CASSLKSEQFF
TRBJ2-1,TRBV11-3,CASSSVAENYNEQFF
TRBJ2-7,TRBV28,CASTPNPQYEQYF